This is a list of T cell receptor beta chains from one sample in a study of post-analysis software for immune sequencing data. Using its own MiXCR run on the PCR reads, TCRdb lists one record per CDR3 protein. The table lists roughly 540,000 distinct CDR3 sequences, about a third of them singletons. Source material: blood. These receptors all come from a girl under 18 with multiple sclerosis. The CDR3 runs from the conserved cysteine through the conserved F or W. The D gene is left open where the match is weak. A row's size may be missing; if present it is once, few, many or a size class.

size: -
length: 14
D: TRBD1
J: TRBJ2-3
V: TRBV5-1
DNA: TGCGCCAGCAGATCCCGAACAGGGGCAGATACGCAGTATTTT
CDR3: CASRSRTGADTQYF

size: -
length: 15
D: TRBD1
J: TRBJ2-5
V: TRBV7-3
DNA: TGTGCCAGCAGCTTGTCGGACAGGTCGCAAGAGACCCAGTACTTC
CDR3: CASSLSDRSQETQYF

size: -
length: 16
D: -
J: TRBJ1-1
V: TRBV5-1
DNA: TGCGCCAGCAGCTTGGGGCAGGGGCGGGTTTACACTGAAGCTTTCTTT
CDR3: CASSLGQGRVYTEAFF

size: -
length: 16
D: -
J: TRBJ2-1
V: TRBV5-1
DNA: TGCGCCAGCAGCTTGGTGGGACTTTCTCCCTACAATGAGCAGTTCTTC
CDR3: CASSLVGLSPYNEQFF

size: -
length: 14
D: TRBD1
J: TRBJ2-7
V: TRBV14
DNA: TGTGCCAGCAGCCGCTGGACAGGGGCCTACGAGCAGTACTTC
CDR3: CASSRWTGAYEQYF

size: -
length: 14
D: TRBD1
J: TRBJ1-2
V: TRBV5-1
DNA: TGCGCCAGTGGTGGACAGGGGCCCACGGATGGCTACACCTTC
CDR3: CASGGQGPTDGYTF

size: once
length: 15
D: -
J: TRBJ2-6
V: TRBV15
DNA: TGTGCCACCAGCAGAGACGGTACTGGGGCCAACGTCCTGACTTTC
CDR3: CATSRDGTGANVLTF

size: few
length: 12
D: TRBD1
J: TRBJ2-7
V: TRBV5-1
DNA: TGCGCCAGCAGCTCGGGGACAGGCGAGCAGTACTTC
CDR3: CASSSGTGEQYF

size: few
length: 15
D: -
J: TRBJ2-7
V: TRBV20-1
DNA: TGCAGTGCTTCCGGGACAACGTGGTTGGGGTACGAGCAGTACTTC
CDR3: CSASGTTWLGYEQYF

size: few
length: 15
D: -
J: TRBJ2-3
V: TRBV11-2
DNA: TGTGCCAGCAGCCGCAACCCGGATACCACAGATACGCAGTATTTT
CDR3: CASSRNPDTTDTQYF

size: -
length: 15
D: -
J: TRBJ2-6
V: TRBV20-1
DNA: TGCAGTGCTAGAGATCCGGCAACAGGGGCCAACGTCCTGACTTTC
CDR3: CSARDPATGANVLTF

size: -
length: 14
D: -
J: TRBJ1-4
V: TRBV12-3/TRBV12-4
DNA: TGTGCCAGCAGACCCGGGACTAAGGGTGAAAAACTGTTTTTT
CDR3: CASRPGTKGEKLFF

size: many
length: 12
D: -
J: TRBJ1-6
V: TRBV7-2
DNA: TGTGCCAGCAGCTTAGGAAGACAACTCCTCCACTTT
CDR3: CASSLGRQLLHF

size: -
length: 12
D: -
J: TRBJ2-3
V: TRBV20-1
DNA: TGCAGCCTGAATGCTAACACAGATACGCAGTATTTT
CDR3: CSLNANTDTQYF

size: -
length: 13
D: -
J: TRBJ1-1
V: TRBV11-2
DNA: TGTGCCAGCAGCTCCCCGAAGAACACTGAAGCTTTCTTT
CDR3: CASSSPKNTEAFF

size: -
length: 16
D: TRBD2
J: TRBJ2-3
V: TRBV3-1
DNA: TGTGCCAGCAGGGTTAGCGGGGGGGCGGTTACAGATGCGCAGTATTTT
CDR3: CASRVSGGAVTDAQYF

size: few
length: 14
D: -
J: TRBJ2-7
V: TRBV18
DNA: TGTGCCAGCTCACCCGGTTCAGGGAGGTACGAGCAGTACTTC
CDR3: CASSPGSGRYEQYF

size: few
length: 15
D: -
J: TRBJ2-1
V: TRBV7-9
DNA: TGTGCCAGCAGCCCAGGCGATAGCTCCTACAATGAGCAGTTCTTC
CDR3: CASSPGDSSYNEQFF

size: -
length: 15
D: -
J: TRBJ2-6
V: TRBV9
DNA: TGTGCCAGCAGCGTAGGGTTCTCTGGGGCCAACGTCCTGACTTTC
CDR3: CASSVGFSGANVLTF

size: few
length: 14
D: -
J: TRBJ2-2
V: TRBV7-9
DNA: TGTGCCAGCAGATGGGATACGAACACCGGGGAGCTGTTTTTT
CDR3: CASRWDTNTGELFF

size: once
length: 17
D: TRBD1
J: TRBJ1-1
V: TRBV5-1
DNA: TGCGCCAGCAGCTCAGCAGGACAGGGGGCAAAGGACACTGAAGCTTTCTTT
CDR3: CASSSAGQGAKDTEAFF

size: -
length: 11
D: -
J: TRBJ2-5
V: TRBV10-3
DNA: TGTGCCATCGGCGGGGAAGAGACCCAGTACTTC
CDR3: CAIGGEETQYF

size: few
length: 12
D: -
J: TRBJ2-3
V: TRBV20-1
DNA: TGCAGTGGGGCGTCTGGCACAGATACGCAGTATTTT
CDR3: CSGASGTDTQYF

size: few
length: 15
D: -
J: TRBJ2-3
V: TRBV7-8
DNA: TGTGCCAGCACACCCGTGGAGGGGAGGACAGATACGCAGTATTTT
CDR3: CASTPVEGRTDTQYF

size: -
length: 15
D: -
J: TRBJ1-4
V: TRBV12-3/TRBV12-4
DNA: TGTGCCAGCACCATAGGACCCTTCCTTAATGAAAAACTGTTTTTT
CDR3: CASTIGPFLNEKLFF

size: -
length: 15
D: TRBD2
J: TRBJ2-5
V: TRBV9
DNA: TGTGCCAGCAGCGCGCGGACTAGCCGAACGGAGACCCAGTACTTC
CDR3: CASSARTSRTETQYF

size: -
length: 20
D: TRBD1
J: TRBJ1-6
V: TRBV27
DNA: TGTGCCAGCAGTTCAGTGTGGGGGACAGGGGGCGACCTTTCTAATTCACCCCTCCACTTT
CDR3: CASSSVWGTGGDLSNSPLHF

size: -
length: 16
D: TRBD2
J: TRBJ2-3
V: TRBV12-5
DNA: TGTGCTAGTGGTTCCGGGACTAGCGTTTACACAGATACGCAGTATTTT
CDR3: CASGSGTSVYTDTQYF

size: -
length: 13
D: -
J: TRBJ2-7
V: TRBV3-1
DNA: TGTGCCAGCAGCCCCCGGACTATGCGCGAGCAGTACTTC
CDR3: CASSPRTMREQYF

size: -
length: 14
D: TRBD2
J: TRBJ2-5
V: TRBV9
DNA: TGTGCCAGCAGCGTAGCGACTAGCGAAGAGACCCAGTACTTC
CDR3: CASSVATSEETQYF

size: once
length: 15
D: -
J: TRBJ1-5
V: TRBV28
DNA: TGTGCCAGCAGTTACGCAGATCCTAGCAATCAGCCCCAGCATTTT
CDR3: CASSYADPSNQPQHF

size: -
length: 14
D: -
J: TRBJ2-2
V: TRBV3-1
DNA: TGTGCCAGCGGCTGGGATCTAGTTGCCGGGGAGCTGTTTTTT
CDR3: CASGWDLVAGELFF

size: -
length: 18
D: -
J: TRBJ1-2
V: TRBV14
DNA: TGTGCCAGCAGCCAAGGCTTGTGGGGGACGGGGGCGAACTATGGCTACACCTTC
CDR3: CASSQGLWGTGANYGYTF

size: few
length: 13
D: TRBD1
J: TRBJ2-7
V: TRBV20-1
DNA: TGCAGTGCTAGAAGGACAGGTTACTACGAGCAGTACTTC
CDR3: CSARRTGYYEQYF

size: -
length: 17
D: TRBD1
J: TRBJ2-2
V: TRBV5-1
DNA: TGCGCCAGCAGCATAGGACAGGGGCCCCGCGTCACCGGGGAGCTGTTTTTT
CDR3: CASSIGQGPRVTGELFF

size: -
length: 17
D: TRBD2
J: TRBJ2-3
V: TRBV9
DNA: TGTGCCAGCAGCGTAGGCGGTAGCGGGGGGCCGGGGGATACGCAGTATTTT
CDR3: CASSVGGSGGPGDTQYF

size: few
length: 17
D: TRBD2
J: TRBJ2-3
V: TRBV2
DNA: TGTGCCAGCAACCCCCTCTGGCCTAGCGGGCTCACAGATACGCAGTATTTT
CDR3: CASNPLWPSGLTDTQYF

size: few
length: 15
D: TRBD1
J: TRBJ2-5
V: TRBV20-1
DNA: TGCAGTGCTAGAAACCGGGACAGGGACCGTGGGACCCAGTACTTC
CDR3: CSARNRDRDRGTQYF

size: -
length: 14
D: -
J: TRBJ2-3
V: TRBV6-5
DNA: TGTGCCAGCAGTTATGCAGGGGGCACAGATACGCAGTATTTT
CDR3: CASSYAGGTDTQYF

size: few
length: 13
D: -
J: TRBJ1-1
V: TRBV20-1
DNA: TGCAGTGCTAGGTCTGACACGTTCACTGAAGCTTTCTTT
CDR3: CSARSDTFTEAFF

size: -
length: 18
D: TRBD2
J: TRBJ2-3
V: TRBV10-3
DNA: TGTGCCATCAGTGAGTCGTGGACTAGCGGGGGGGCCCCAGATACGCAGTATTTT
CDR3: CAISESWTSGGAPDTQYF

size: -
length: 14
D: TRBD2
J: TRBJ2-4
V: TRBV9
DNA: TGTGCCAGCAGCCGGAGCGGGGGGATAAACATTCAGTACTTC
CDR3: CASSRSGGINIQYF

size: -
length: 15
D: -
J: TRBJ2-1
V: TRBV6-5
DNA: -
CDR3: CASNRQGFYNEQFFF

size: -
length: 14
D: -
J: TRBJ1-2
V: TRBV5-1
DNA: TGCGCCAGCAGCCCGGGGTCTACTAACTATGGCTACACCTTC
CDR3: CASSPGSTNYGYTF

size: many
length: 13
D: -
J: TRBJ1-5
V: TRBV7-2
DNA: TGTGCCAGCAGCTCCAATGGGGGTAAGCCCCAGCATTTT
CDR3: CASSSNGGKPQHF

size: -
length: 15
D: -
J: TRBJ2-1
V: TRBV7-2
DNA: TGTGCCAGCAGCTCACGCGGGACGGCTGAGGAGACCCAGTTCTTC
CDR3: CASSSRGTAEETQFF

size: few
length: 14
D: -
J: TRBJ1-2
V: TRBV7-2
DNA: TGTGCCAGCAGCTTAGCGTCGGTAAACTATGGCTACACCTTC
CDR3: CASSLASVNYGYTF

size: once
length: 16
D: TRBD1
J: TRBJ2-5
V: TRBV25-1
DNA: TGTGCCGGCAGTGAATACGGGACAGGGACCAAAGAGACCCAGTACTTC
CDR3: CAGSEYGTGTKETQYF

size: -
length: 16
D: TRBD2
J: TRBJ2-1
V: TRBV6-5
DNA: TGTGCCAGCAGTCCACGGGGCGGGGGAGAGGGAAATGAGCAGTTCTTC
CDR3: CASSPRGGGEGNEQFF

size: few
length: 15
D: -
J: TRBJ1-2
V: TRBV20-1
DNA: TGCAGTGCTAGCCCCATGGACAGTCCTAACTATGGCTACACCTTC
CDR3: CSASPMDSPNYGYTF

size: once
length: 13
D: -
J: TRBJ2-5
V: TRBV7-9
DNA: TGTGCCAGCAGCTTAGTCGGAGCCTACGTGCAGTACTTC
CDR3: CASSLVGAYVQYF

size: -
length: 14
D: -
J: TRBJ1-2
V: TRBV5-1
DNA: TGCGCCAGCAGCTTGAACAGGGCCTCCTATGGCTACACCTTC
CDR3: CASSLNRASYGYTF

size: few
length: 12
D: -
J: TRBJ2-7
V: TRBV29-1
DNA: TGCAGCGCCCGACAGACTCTCTACGAGCAGTACTTC
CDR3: CSARQTLYEQYF

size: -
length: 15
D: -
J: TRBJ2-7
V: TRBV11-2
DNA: TGTGCCAGCAGCTTCACAGGACATAGGGGCGACGAGCAGTACTTC
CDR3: CASSFTGHRGDEQYF